A single sample gave rise to the 3 T cell receptor beta chains below, sequenced in a study of T-cell reconstitution after alpha-beta-depleted transplantation in children. Molecular barcoding with unique molecular identifiers was used for the TCRbeta library. TCRdb re-called the PCR reads with MiXCR, one entry per CDR3 protein. Of approximately 170,000 distinct CDR3 sequences listed, over 8.5% are singletons. The sequences come from PBMCs, collected before TCRalphabeta/CD19-depleted stem cell transplant. These TCRs come from a boy aged 2-15 years with acute myeloid leukemia, due to receive a stem cell transplant.

This clonotype has ten or more counts. The CDR3 region is CSARDWGTGELFF. In DNA form, the CDR3 reads TGCAGTGCTAGGGATTGGGGCACCGGGGAGCTGTTTTTT. This chain joins TRBV20-1 and TRBJ2-2; D uncertain. Per the germline V gene, CDR1 is DFQATT and CDR2 is SNEGSKA (reference sequence). This CDR3 contains 13 residues. V lost 3 bases and J lost 4, with 9 bases in between.

This clonotype appeared many times. V usage is TRBV14 and J usage is TRBJ2-5, with D possibly being TRBD2 (5 bases). V was trimmed by 2 bases and J by 3 bases, leaving 10 bases between them. The CDR3 is 14 residues long. The V gene's germline CDR1 is SGHDN and CDR2 FVKESK. The CDR3 sequence: CASSQYGVEETQYF. DNA of the CDR3: TGTGCCAGCAGCCAATACGGGGTGGAAGAGACCCAGTACTTC.

This clonotype came up many times. The chain links TRBV5-1 to TRBJ2-4; 9 nucleotides align to TRBD2. The CDR3 spans 17 residues. The V segment lost 4 bases and the J segment 5 bases; nucleotides outside the gene matches: 13. From germline, CDR1 is SGHRS and CDR2 YFSETQ. CDR3 sequence reads: CASSPGSAGGTENIQYF. CDR3 nucleotides: TGCGCCAGCAGCCCGGGTTCGGCGGGGGGGACGGAAAACATTCAGTACTTC.